This T cell receptor (beta chain) was documented in a study of CXCR3-negative and CXCR3-positive naive CD8 T cells. Findings of the study overall: A higher hydrophobicity marked the TRB CDR3s of CXCR3-positive naive cells versus CXCR3-negative naive cells.

Germline CDR1 DFQATT, CDR2 SNEGSKA (reference sequence). The length of the CDR3 is 13 residues. Researchers prepared the TRB cDNA libraries using 5' RACE with UMI labels. TCRdb re-analyzed the 5' RACE reads; it lists each CDR3 protein once, without DNA. The listing records 55,000 to 70,000 distinct CDR3 sequences. Details on this clonotype: The antigen is unknown.

The rearrangement joins TRBV20-1 to TRBJ2-7. Sample: naive CXCR3+ CD8+ T cells from blood. Documented subset: CD45RO-CCR7+CD27+CD95- naive CD8+ T cells expressing CXCR3 (TNR3+). This receptor was identified in a human donor in good health. Some clones in this sample may be carry-over from other donors' samples. The CDR3 region is CSAIGGDSYEQYF.